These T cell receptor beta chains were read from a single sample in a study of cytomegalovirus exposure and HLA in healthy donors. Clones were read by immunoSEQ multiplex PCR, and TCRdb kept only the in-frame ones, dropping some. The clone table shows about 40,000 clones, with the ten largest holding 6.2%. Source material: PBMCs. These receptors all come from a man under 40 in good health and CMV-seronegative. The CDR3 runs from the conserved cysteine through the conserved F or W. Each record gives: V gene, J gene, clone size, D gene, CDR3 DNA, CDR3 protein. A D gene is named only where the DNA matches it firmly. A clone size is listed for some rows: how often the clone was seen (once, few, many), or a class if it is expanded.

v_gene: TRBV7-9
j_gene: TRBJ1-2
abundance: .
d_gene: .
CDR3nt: TGTGCCAGCAGCTCGGACAGCTGGGGTGGCTACACCTTC
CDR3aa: CASSSDSWGGYTF

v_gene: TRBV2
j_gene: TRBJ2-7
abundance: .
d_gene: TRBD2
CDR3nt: TGTGCCAGCAGGGGGGACTACTACGAGCAGTACTTC
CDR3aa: CASRGDYYEQYF

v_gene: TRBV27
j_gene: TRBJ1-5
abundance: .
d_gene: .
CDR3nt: TGTGCCAGCAGTCGGACTTTAAATCAGCCCCAGCATTTT
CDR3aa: CASSRTLNQPQHF

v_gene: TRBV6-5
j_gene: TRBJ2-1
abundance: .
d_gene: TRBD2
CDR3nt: TGTGCCAGCAGTTATTCGTCGGGGGGGGACAATGAGCAGTTCTTC
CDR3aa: CASSYSSGGDNEQFF

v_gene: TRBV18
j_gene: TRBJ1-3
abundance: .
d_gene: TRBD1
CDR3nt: TGTGCCAGCTCCCCTGGACAGGACTCTGGAAACACCATATATTTT
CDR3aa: CASSPGQDSGNTIYF

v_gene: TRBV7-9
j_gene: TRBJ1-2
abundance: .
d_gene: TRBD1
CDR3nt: TGTGCCAGCAGCTTAGACGGGACAGGGGGCGACTATGGCTACACCTTC
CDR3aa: CASSLDGTGGDYGYTF

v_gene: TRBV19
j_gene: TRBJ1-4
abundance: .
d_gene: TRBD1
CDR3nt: TGTGCCAGTAGTATAGACATCTTCGGGACAGGGCGAAAACTGTTTTTT
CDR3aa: CASSIDIFGTGRKLFF

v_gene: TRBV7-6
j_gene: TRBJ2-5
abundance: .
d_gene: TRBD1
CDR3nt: TGTGCCAGCAGCTTAGGGGACAGGGAAGAGACCCAGTACTTC
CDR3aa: CASSLGDREETQYF

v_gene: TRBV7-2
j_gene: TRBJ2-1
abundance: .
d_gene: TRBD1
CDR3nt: TGTGCCAGCAGCCCCCGAAGTCTGGGACAGGTTTACAATGAGCAGTTCTTC
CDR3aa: CASSPRSLGQVYNEQFF

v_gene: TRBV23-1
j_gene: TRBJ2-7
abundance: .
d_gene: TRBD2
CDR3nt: TGCGCCAGCAGTCACCGACTAGCGGGGAGGGCCCACGAGCAGTACTTC
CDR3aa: CASSHRLAGRAHEQYF

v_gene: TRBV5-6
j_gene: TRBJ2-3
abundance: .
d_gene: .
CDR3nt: TGTGCCAGCAGCGATCGGGGTGGTCCAGATACGCAGTATTTT
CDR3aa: CASSDRGGPDTQYF

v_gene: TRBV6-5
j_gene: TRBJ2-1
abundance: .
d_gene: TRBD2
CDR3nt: TGTGCCAGCAGTACTAGCGGGGGGGCCAATGAGCAGTTCTTC
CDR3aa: CASSTSGGANEQFF

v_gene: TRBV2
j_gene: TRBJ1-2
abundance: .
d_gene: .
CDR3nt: TGTGCCAGCCGACAGGATTCAAACTATGGCTACACCTTC
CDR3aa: CASRQDSNYGYTF

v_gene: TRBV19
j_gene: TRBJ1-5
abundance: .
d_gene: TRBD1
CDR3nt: TGTGCCAGTAATCTGGAGGGGGCTCGCCAGCCCCAGCATTTT
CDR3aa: CASNLEGARQPQHF

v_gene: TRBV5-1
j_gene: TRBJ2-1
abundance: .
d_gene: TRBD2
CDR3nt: TGCGCCAGCAGCTTGAAACTAGCGGGAGCCAATGAGCAGTTCTTC
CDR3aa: CASSLKLAGANEQFF

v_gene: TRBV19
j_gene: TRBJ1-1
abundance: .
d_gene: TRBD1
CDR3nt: TGTGCCAGTAGTATAGGCCACCGACAGGGGCGAGGTGAAGCTTTCTTT
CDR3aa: CASSIGHRQGRGEAFF

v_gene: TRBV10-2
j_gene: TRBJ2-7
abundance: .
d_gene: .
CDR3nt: TGCGCCAGCAGTGACCCCGGCTCCTACGAGCAGTACTTC
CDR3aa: CASSDPGSYEQYF

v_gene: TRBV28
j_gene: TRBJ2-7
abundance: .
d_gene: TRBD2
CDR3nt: TGTGCCAGCAGTGACGGGACTAATGACGCCTACGAGCAGTACTTC
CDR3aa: CASSDGTNDAYEQYF

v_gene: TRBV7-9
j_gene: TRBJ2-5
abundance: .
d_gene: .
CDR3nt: TGTGCCAGCAGCTTAGGTGCCGGACTGCCCCAAGAGACCCAGTACTTC
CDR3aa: CASSLGAGLPQETQYF

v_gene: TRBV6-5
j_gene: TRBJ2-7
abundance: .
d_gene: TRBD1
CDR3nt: TGTGCCAGCAGCCGCGGACAGGGGAGCTCCTACGAGCAGTACTTC
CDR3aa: CASSRGQGSSYEQYF

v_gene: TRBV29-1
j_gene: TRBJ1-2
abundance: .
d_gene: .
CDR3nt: TGCAGCGTTGACAGGAATAACTATGGCTACACCTTC
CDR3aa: CSVDRNNYGYTF

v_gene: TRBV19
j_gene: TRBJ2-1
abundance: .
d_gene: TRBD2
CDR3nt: TGTGCCAGTAGTCAGACAGCCCCGGGACTAGCGGGGGGTGACAATGAGCAGTTCTTC
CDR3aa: CASSQTAPGLAGGDNEQFF

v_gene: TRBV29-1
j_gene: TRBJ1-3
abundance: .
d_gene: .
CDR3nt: TGCAGCGTTGAACCCGGGGGGTCCGGAAACACCATATATTTT
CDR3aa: CSVEPGGSGNTIYF

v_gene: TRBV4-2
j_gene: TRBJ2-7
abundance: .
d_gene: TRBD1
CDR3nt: TGTGCCAGCAGCCAACCGGAAAGGGGGCTTTACGAGCAGTACTTC
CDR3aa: CASSQPERGLYEQYF

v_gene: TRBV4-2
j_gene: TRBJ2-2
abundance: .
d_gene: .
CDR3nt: TGTGCCAGCAGCCAAGAACTGCAGGGCCCTAACACCGGGGAGCTGTTTTTT
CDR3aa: CASSQELQGPNTGELFF

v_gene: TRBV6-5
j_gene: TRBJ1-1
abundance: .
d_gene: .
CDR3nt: TGTGCCAGCAGTTACTCTTATGAGGTTGTGGGAGCTTTCTTT
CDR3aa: CASSYSYEVVGAFF

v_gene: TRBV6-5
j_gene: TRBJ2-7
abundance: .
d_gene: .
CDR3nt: TGTGCCAGCAGCCACGGGGGATTGTTTGCCTACGAGCAGTACTTC
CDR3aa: CASSHGGLFAYEQYF

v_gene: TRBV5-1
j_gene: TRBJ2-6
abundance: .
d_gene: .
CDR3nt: TGCGCCAGCAGCTTGGACAGGGTGGTCGCTGGGGCCAACGTCCTGACTTTC
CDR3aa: CASSLDRVVAGANVLTF

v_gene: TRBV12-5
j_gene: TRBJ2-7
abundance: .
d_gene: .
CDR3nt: TGTGCTAGTGGTATTTGGCTTGGACATTCCTACGAGCAGTACTTC
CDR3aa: CASGIWLGHSYEQYF

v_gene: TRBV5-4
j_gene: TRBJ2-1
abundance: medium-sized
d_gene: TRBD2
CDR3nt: TGTGCCAGCAGCCCGACTAGCGCTAAAGGAAATGAGCAGTTCTTC
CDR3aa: CASSPTSAKGNEQFF

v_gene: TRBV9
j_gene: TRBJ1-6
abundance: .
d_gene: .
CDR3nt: TGTGCCAGCAGCGTAGCCCCCCTAGAGTCACCCCTCCACTTT
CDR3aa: CASSVAPLESPLHF